Below, 4 T cell receptor beta chains from the same sample are listed, as sequenced in a study of T cell responses to AZD1222 COVID-19 vaccine. Data came from immunoSEQ multiplex PCR; TCRdb stores just in-frame clones and leaves some out. The sample consists of about 84,000 clones, roughly 85% of them appearing once. The sample here was peripheral blood, taken on day 0 of AZD1222 vaccination. These receptors all stem from an adult in good health.

V and J are TRBV3-1 (or the pseudogene TRBV3-2) and TRBJ1-5; perhaps TRBD1 as D (5 bases). CDR1 and CDR2 (germline): LGHDT, YNNKEL (reference sequence). V was shortened by 4 bases and J by 1 base, with 11 bases between the two germline ends. This CDR3 region has 15 residues. This chain's CDR3 is CASSLAAGSNQPQHF. The DNA of the CDR3 is TGTGCCAGCAGCCTAGCGGCAGGGAGCAATCAGCCCCAGCATTTT.

The chain employs TRBV6-6 and TRBJ1-1; D may be TRBD1 (6 bases). The CDR3 loop spans 14 amino acids. Germline assignment: CDR1 MNHNY and CDR2 SVGAGI (reference sequence). V was trimmed by 6 bases and J by 1 base, leaving 12 bases between them. CDR3 loop: CASSQRGQNTEAFF. CDR3 DNA: TGTGCCAGCAGCCAACGGGGACAGAACACTGAAGCTTTCTTT.

The chain has TRBV7-2 and TRBJ1-1; 7 nucleotides align to TRBD1. CDR1 and CDR2 from the germline V gene are SGHTA and FQGNSA. This CDR3 has 15 amino acids. After removal of 5 bases from V and 3 bases from J, the junction contained 9 bases not matched to a gene. This chain's CDR3 is CASSNQGVEHTEAFF. In DNA, the CDR3 is TGTGCCAGCAGCAACCAGGGGGTTGAGCACACTGAAGCTTTCTTT. Together with reference TRBV7-2 and TRBJ1-1, the CDR3 gives the full variable domain: GAGVSQSPSNKVTEKGKDVELRCDPISGHTALYWYRQSLGQGLEFLIYFQGNSAPDKSGLPSDRFSAERTGGSVSTLTIQRTQQEDSAVYLCASSNQGVEHTEAFFGQGTRLTVV.

The rearrangement uses TRBV5-6 and TRBJ1-1; D not resolved. In germline, CDR1 is SGHDT, CDR2 YYEEEE. V was clipped by 3 bases and J by 1 base, with 10 bases between them. This CDR3 is 14 amino acids long. The CDR3 DNA reads TGTGCCAGCAGCTGGAGGGCCAGGAACACTGAAGCTTTCTTT. It encodes CASSWRARNTEAFF.